Presented here are 14 T cell receptor beta chains from one specimen sequenced in a study of blood T cell repertoires in COVID-19. Sequenced by immunoSEQ multiplex PCR; TCRdb stores in-frame clones only, minus some. The sample yields roughly 38,000 clones, about three quarters seen once. Input material: peripheral blood. The receptors shown here come from a man aged 65 to 85 with active or convalescent COVID-19.

The count of this clone is one. This chain connects TRBV25-1 to TRBJ1-6, with D perhaps matching TRBD1 (5 bases). The V and J ends lost 3 bases and 0 bases respectively, with 15 bases between them. From germline, CDR1 is MGHDK and CDR2 SYGVNS. This CDR3 spans 18 amino acids. For the CDR3, the DNA is TGTGCCAGCAGTGAGGGGGGACGGTCGAGCTCCTATAATTCACCCCTCCACTTT. Protein product: CASSEGGRSSSYNSPLHF.

The V and J genes are TRBV9 and TRBJ1-1; D not resolved. The germline V gene has CDR1 SGDLS and CDR2 YYNGEE. Trimming removed 0 bases at V and 0 bases at J, with 9 bases between. CDR3 length: 15 amino acids. The DNA for the CDR3 is TGTGCCAGCAGCGTAGGAGGGATCATGAACACTGAAGCTTTCTTT. As protein: CASSVGGIMNTEAFF.

The gene calls are TRBV2 and TRBJ1-6; D ambiguous. This CDR3 spans 16 amino acids. Germline V gene lookup returns CDR1 SNHLY and CDR2 FYNNEI. Trimming left V 6 bases short and J 6 bases short, with 18 bases between. The CDR3, as DNA: TGTGCCAGCAGACCCGTGCTAAAGAGAGGTAATTCACCCCTCCACTTT. This gives the protein CASRPVLKRGNSPLHF.

The gene calls are TRBV5-1 and TRBJ1-1; D may be TRBD1 (6 bases). V gave up 4 bases and J gave up 7 bases, with 14 bases separating them. CDR1 SGHRS and CDR2 YFSETQ come from the germline V gene. The CDR3 covers 13 residues. The DNA for the CDR3 is TGCGCCAGCAGCGCCAATGCAGGGGTTGAAGCTTTCTTT. Translated: CASSANAGVEAFF.

The chain combines TRBV7-9 with TRBJ1-6; TRBD1 agrees at 10 bases. The CDR3 consists of 16 residues. The germline CDR1 and CDR2 sequences are SEHNR and FQNEAQ (reference sequence). J was trimmed by 10 bases and V by 0 bases; bases with no gene match: 6. The CDR3 DNA is TGTGCCAGCAGCTTAGCGGGCGGGACAGGGGACTCACCCCTCCACTTT. It is translated as CASSLAGGTGDSPLHF.

The genes are TRBV2 and TRBJ1-5; possibly TRBD1 for D (5 bases). Germline CDR1 and CDR2: SNHLY and FYNNEI. The CDR3 consists of 15 residues. V was cut by 5 bases and J by 6 bases, with 17 bases left in between. As DNA, the CDR3 is TGTGCCAGCAGTCGGCAGGGAGGGCGTAGTCAGCCCCAGCATTTT. It codes for CASSRQGGRSQPQHF. Variable domain in full (rest from reference TRBV2 and TRBJ1-5): EPEVTQTPSHQVTQMGQEVILRCVPISNHLYFYWYRQILGQKVEFLVSFYNNEISEKSEIFDDQFSVERPDGSNFTLKIRSTKLEDSAMYFCASSRQGGRSQPQHFGDGTRLSIL.

This clone was detected only a few times. The V call is TRBV7-3, the J call TRBJ2-5; 7 positions match TRBD2. This CDR3 is built from 14 residues. Germline V gene data show CDR1 as SGHTA and CDR2 as FQGTGA. Unmatched junction bases numbered 3, after V lost 0 bases and J lost 5 bases. As DNA, the CDR3 is TGTGCCAGCAGCTTAACACCAGCGGGGGAGACCCAGTACTTC. It codes for CASSLTPAGETQYF. Supplemented by reference TRBV7-3 and TRBJ2-5, the full variable domain reads GAGVSQTPSNKVTEKGKYVELRCDPISGHTALYWYRQSLGQGPEFLIYFQGTGAADDSGLPNDRFFAVRPEGSVSTLKIQRTERGDSAVYLCASSLTPAGETQYFGPGTRLLVL.

The chain carries TRBV3-1 (or the pseudogene TRBV3-2) and TRBJ1-3; TRBD1 might be the D (5 bases). This CDR3 contains 15 residues. CDR1 LGHDT and CDR2 YNNKEL come from the germline V gene (reference sequence). The V gene lost 0 bases and the J gene lost 3 bases, with 9 bases spanning the gap. CDR3: CASSQDGGVGNTIYF. CDR3 in DNA: TGTGCCAGCAGCCAAGACGGGGGGGTTGGAAACACCATATATTTT.

This chain uses TRBV28 with TRBJ1-2; D remains unclear. Germline-derived CDR1 and CDR2 are MDHEN and SYDVKM. CDR3 length: 11 residues. V lost 7 bases to trimming and J lost 6 bases, with 9 bases between them. The chain's CDR3 is CASTKEDGYTF. The DNA of the CDR3 is TGTGCCAGCACCAAGGAGGATGGCTACACCTTC.

This chain links TRBV4-1 with TRBJ2-2; the D gene is possibly TRBD2 (5 bases). V was cut by 1 base and J by 4 bases, with 13 bases left in between. The CDR3 has 16 amino acids. Germline lookup yields CDR1 MGHRA and CDR2 YSYEKL. The DNA for the CDR3 is TGCGCCAGCAGCCAAGTGATCATACTAGGCACCGGGGAGCTGTTTTTT. Amino acids: CASSQVIILGTGELFF.

This chain links TRBV28 with TRBJ2-1; D perhaps matches TRBD2 (5 bases). This CDR3 spans 14 amino acids. V lost 4 bases to trimming and J lost 8 bases, with 15 bases between them. Germline CDR1 reads MDHEN; CDR2 reads SYDVKM. CDR3 bases: TGTGCCAGCAGTTATCCGCCGAAGGAGGATGAGCAGTTCTTC. Protein: CASSYPPKEDEQFF. Filled out from reference TRBV28 and TRBJ2-1, the complete variable domain reads DVKVTQSSRYLVKRTGEKVFLECVQDMDHENMFWYRQDPGLGLRLIYFSYDVKMKEKGDIPEGYSVSREKKERFSLILESASTNQTSMYLCASSYPPKEDEQFFGPGTRLTVL.

CDR3 nucleotides: TGTGCCAGCACCCCCACTACAGGGATCGGGGAGCTGTTTTTT. Encoded protein: CASTPTTGIGELFF. The V call is TRBV28, the J call TRBJ2-2; tentatively, D is TRBD1 (6 bases). Trimming removed 7 bases from V and 7 bases from J, with 16 bases in between. Germline V gives CDR1 MDHEN, CDR2 SYDVKM. The CDR3 consists of 14 residues.

The chain uses TRBV5-1 and TRBJ2-3; 7 nucleotides agree with TRBD1. V dropped 2 bases and J dropped 3; count of bases not matched to a gene: 6. Germline CDR1 and CDR2: SGHRS and YFSETQ. The CDR3 contains 15 residues. This CDR3 is CASSFRDSITDTQYF. The CDR3, as DNA: TGCGCCAGCAGCTTCCGGGACAGTATAACAGATACGCAGTATTTT.

The V call is TRBV7-2, the J call TRBJ2-5, with a tentative D call TRBD2 (6 bases). The CDR3 covers 14 residues. The V end lost 5 bases, the J end lost 0 bases, and 10 bases lay between the germline ends. Germline V gene lookup returns CDR1 SGHTA and CDR2 FQGNSA. CDR3 residues: CASSRGKYQETQYF. Written as DNA, the CDR3 is TGTGCCAGCAGCCGGGGGAAGTACCAAGAGACCCAGTACTTC.